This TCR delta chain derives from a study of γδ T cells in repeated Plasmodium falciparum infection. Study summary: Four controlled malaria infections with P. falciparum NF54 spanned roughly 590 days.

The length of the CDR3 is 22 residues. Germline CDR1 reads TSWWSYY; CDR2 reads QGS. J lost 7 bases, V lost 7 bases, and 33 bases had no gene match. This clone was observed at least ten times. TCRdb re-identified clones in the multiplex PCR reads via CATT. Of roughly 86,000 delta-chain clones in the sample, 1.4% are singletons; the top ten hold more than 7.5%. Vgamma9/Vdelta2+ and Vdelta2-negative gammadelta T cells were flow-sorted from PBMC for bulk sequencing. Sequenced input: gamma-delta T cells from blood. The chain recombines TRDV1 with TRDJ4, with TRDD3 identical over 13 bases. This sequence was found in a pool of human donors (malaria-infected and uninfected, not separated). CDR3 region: CALAKGAISPLSHWGIRELLIF. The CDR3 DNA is TGTGCTCTTGCTAAGGGGGCTATCTCACCTCTCTCCCACTGGGGGATACGCGAACTCCTGATCTTT.